Following are 3 T cell receptor beta chains from one sample sequenced in a study of blood T cell repertoires in COVID-19. Profiled with immunoSEQ multiplex PCR; TCRdb holds only in-frame clones, not every one. The table lists about 260,000 clones, 85% to 90% of them singletons. The sample was PBMCs or T cells enriched from blood (not recorded which). The source of these receptors is a man over 45 who had been exposed to COVID-19.

The rearrangement joins TRBV12-5 to TRBJ1-1, with D unresolved. Trimming removed 2 bases at V and 0 bases at J, with 10 bases between. CDR3 length: 15 residues. Germline CDR1 and CDR2: LGHNT and FRNRAP. CDR3 protein: CASGLRERMNTEAFF. The DNA of the CDR3 is TGTGCTAGTGGTTTGCGGGAACGTATGAACACTGAAGCTTTCTTT.

The genes are TRBV7-2 and TRBJ2-7; TRBD1 agrees at 10 bases. The CDR3 extends over 14 amino acids. The germline V gene has CDR1 SGHTA and CDR2 FQGNSA. V shed 5 bases and J 7 bases; nucleotides not matched to a gene: 8. The CDR3 sequence is CASSRDRGFGEQYF. The CDR3, as DNA: TGTGCCAGCAGCCGGGACAGGGGCTTTGGAGAGCAGTACTTC. The full variable domain, rest sourced from reference TRBV7-2 and TRBJ2-7, is GAGVSQSPSNKVTEKGKDVELRCDPISGHTALYWYRQSLGQGLEFLIYFQGNSAPDKSGLPSDRFSAERTGGSVSTLTIQRTQQEDSAVYLCASSRDRGFGEQYFGPGTRLTVT.

This chain links TRBV9 with TRBJ1-1; TRBD1 aligns across 10 bases. CDR3 length: 14 amino acids. V was clipped by 4 bases and J by 5 bases; unmatched bases: 5. The germline gives CDR1 SGDLS, CDR2 YYNGEE. CDR3 in amino acids: CASSRDRGGTEAFF. DNA for the CDR3: TGTGCCAGCAGCCGGGACAGGGGTGGGACTGAAGCTTTCTTT.